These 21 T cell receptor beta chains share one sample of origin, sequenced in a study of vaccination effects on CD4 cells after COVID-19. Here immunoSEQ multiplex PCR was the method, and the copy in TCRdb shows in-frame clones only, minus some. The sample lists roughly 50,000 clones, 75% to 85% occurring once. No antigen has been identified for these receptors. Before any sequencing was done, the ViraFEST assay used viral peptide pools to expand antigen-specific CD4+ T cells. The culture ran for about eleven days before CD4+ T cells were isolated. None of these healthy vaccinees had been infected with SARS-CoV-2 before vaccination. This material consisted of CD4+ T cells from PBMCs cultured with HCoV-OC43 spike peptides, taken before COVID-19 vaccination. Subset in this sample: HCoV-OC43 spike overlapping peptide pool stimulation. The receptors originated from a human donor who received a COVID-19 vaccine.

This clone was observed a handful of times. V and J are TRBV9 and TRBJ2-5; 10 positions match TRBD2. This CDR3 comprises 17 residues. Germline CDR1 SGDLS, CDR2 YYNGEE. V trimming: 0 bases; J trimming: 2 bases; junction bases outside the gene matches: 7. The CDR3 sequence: CASSVGILLAGQETQYF. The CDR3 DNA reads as TGTGCCAGCAGCGTAGGGATCCTACTAGCGGGGCAAGAGACCCAGTACTTC.

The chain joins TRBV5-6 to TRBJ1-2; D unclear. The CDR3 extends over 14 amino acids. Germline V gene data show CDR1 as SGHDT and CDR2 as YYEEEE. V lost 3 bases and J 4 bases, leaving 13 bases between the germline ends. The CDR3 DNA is TGTGCCAGCAGCTCCGACCGGAAGCGCTATGGCTACACCTTC. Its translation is CASSSDRKRYGYTF.

The CDR3 loop reads CASSGQGRNQPQHF. In DNA form, the CDR3 reads TGCGCCAGCAGTGGACAGGGTCGCAATCAGCCCCAGCATTTT. The J gene is TRBJ1-5, the V gene TRBV10-2; 7 bases agree with TRBD1. V gave up 4 bases and J gave up 2 bases; unmatched junction bases: 2. CDR3 length: 14 amino acids. From germline, CDR1 is WSHSY and CDR2 SAAADI.

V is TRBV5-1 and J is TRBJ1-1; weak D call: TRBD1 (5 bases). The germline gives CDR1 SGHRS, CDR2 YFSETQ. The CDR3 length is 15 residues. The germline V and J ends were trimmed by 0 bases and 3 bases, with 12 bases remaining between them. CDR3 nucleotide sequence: TGCGCCAGCAGCTTGGGGCAGGTGGGGGACACTGAAGCTTTCTTT. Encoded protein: CASSLGQVGDTEAFF.

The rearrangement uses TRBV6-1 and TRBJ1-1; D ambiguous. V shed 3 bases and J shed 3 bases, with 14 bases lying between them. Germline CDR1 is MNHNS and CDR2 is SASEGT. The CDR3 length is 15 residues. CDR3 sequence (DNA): TGTGCCAGCAGTGACCAGGACCTTGGGCACACTGAAGCTTTCTTT. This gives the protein CASSDQDLGHTEAFF.

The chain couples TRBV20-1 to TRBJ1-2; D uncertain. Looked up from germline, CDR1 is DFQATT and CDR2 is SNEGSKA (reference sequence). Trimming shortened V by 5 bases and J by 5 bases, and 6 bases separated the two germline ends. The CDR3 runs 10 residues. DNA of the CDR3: TGCAGTGCTGAGAGGTATGGCTACACCTTC. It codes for CSAERYGYTF.

The CDR3 bases are TGTGCCACCAGATCCCATTCCCAAGAGACCCAGTACTTC. Protein: CATRSHSQETQYF. This chain uses TRBV19 with TRBJ2-5; D not resolved. The CDR3 covers 13 residues. Germline CDR1 LNHDA, CDR2 SQIVND (reference sequence). Trimming took off 10 bases at V and 1 base at J, with 13 bases between the two ends.

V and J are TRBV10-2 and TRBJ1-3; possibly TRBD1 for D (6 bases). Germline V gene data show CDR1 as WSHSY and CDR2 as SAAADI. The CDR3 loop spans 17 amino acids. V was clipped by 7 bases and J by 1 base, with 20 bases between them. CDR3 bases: TGCGCCAGCACTGTGGACAGAACCGGAACGTCTGGAAACACCATATATTTT. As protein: CASTVDRTGTSGNTIYF.

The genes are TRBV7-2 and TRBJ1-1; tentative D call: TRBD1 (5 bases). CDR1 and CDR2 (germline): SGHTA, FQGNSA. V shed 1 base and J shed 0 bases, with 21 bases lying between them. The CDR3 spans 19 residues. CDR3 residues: CASSLGSGVSDSMNTEAFF. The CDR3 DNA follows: TGTGCCAGCAGCTTAGGATCCGGGGTGAGCGACAGCATGAACACTGAAGCTTTCTTT.

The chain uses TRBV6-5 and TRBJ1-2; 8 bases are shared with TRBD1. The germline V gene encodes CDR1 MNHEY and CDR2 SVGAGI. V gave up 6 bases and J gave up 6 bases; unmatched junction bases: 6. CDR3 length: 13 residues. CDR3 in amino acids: CASRDRDVHGYTF. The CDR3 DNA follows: TGTGCCAGCAGGGACAGGGATGTTCATGGCTACACCTTC.

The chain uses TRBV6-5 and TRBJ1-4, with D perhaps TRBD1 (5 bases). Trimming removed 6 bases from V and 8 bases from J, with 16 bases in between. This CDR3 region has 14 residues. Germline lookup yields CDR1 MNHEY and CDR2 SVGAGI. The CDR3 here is CASSLQGVGEKLFF. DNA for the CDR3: TGTGCCAGCAGCCTTCAGGGAGTCGGGGAAAAACTGTTTTTT.

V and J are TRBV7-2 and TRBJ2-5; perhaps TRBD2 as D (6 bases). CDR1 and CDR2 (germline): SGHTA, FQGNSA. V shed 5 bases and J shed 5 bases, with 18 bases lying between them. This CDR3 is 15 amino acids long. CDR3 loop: CASSQTSWGVETQYF. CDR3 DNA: TGTGCCAGCAGCCAGACTAGTTGGGGGGTGGAGACCCAGTACTTC. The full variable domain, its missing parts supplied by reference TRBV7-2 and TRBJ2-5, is GAGVSQSPSNKVTEKGKDVELRCDPISGHTALYWYRQSLGQGLEFLIYFQGNSAPDKSGLPSDRFSAERTGGSVSTLTIQRTQQEDSAVYLCASSQTSWGVETQYFGPGTRLLVL.

This chain's CDR3 is CASSAPTAYGYTF. CDR3 coding DNA: TGTGCCAGCAGCGCCCCGACCGCATATGGCTACACCTTC. The chain links TRBV21-1 to TRBJ1-2. TRBV21-1 is classified as a pseudogene. This CDR3 is built from 13 residues.

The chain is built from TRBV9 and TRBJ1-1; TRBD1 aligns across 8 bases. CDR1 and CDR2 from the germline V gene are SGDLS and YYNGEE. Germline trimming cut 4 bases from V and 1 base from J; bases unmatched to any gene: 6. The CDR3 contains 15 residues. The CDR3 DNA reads TGTGCCAGCAGCTTCATGACAGGGGAGAACACTGAAGCTTTCTTT. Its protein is CASSFMTGENTEAFF. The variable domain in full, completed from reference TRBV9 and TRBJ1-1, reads DSGVTQTPKHLITATGQRVTLRCSPRSGDLSVYWYQQSLDQGLQFLIQYYNGEERAKGNILERFSAQQFPDLHSELNLSSLELGDSALYFCASSFMTGENTEAFFGQGTRLTVV.

Written as DNA, the CDR3 is TGTGCCAGCTCACCGTTCGGGACAGGCAATGAAAAACTGTTTTTT. Its protein is CASSPFGTGNEKLFF. This rearrangement joins TRBV18 to TRBJ1-4; 8 bases agree with TRBD1. The CDR3 covers 15 residues. The V gene end was trimmed by 3 bases and the J gene end by 5 bases; junction bases not matched to a gene: 5. The germline gives CDR1 KGHSH, CDR2 LQKENI.

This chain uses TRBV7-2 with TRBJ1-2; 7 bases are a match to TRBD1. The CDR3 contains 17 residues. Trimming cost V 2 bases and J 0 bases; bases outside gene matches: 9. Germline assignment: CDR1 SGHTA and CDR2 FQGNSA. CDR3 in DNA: TGTGCCAGCAGCTTAAGGTCGGGGACAGTAGCTAACTATGGCTACACCTTC. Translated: CASSLRSGTVANYGYTF.

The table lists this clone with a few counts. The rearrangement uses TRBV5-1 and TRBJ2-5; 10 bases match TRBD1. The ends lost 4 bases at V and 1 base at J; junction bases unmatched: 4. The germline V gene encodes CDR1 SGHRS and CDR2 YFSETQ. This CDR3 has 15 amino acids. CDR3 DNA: TGCGCCAGCAGCCTGACAGGGGGCTCCCAAGAGACCCAGTACTTC. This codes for CASSLTGGSQETQYF.

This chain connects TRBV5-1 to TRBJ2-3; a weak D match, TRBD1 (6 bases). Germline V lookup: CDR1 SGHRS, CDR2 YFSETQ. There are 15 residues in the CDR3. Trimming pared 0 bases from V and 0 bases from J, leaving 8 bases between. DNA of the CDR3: TGCGCCAGCAGCTTGGTTACAGGGAGCACAGATACGCAGTATTTT. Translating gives CASSLVTGSTDTQYF.

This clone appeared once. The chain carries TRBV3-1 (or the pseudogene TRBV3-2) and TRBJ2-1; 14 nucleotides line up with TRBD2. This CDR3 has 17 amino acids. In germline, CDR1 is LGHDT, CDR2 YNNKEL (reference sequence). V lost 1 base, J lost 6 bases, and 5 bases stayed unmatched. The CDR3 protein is CASSQVRLAGGFNEQFF. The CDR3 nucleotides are TGTGCCAGCAGCCAAGTGCGACTAGCGGGGGGGTTCAATGAGCAGTTCTTC.

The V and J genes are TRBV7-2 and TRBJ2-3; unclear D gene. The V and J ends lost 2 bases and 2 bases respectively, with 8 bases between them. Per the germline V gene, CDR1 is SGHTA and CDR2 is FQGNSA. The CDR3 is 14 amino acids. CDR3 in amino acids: CASSLSLLTDTQYF. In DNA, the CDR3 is TGTGCCAGCAGCTTATCTCTTCTCACAGATACGCAGTATTTT.

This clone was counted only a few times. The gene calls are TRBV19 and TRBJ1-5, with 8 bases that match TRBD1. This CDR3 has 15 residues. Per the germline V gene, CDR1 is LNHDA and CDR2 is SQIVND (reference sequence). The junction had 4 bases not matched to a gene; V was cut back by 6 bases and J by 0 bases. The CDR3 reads CASSLQGDSNQPQHF. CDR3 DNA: TGTGCCAGTAGCTTACAGGGGGATAGCAATCAGCCCCAGCATTTT.